Listed below are T cell receptor beta chains from one sample, sequenced in a study of post-analysis software for immune sequencing data. A single record per CDR3 protein comes from TCRdb applying MiXCR to the PCR reads. Of fewer than 850,000 distinct CDR3 sequences listed, less than 35% are singletons. The sequencing sample was made of blood. The origin of the receptors is a girl between 10 and 17 years old with multiple sclerosis. Each CDR3 is given with its conserved first and last residue. The D gene is left open where the match is weak. Size is stated for part of the rows, as once, few or many counts, or as a class when the clone is expanded.

v_call	j_call	clone_size	d_call	cdr3_aa	cdr3_nt
TRBV6-5	TRBJ1-1	few	.	CASSYGSEAFF	TGTGCCAGCAGTTACGGATCTGAAGCTTTCTTT
TRBV5-6	TRBJ2-3	.	.	CASSRGHYASTDTQYF	TGTGCCAGCAGCCGAGGACACTATGCTAGCACAGATACGCAGTATTTT
TRBV6-1	TRBJ2-1	.	.	CASSELTRGEQFF	TGTGCCAGCAGTGAATTGACAAGGGGCGAGCAGTTCTTC
TRBV12-3/TRBV12-4	TRBJ2-7	many	.	CASSWGRNSYEQYF	TGTGCCAGCAGTTGGGGCAGAAATTCCTACGAGCAGTACTTC
TRBV18	TRBJ2-5	many	.	CASSPQNQETQYF	TGTGCCAGCTCACCACAGAATCAAGAGACCCAGTACTTC
TRBV7-9	TRBJ2-7	few	.	CASSSFGTYEQYF	TGTGCCAGCAGCTCCTTCGGGACCTACGAGCAGTACTTC
TRBV6-2/TRBV6-3	TRBJ2-7	.	.	CASSRGQSTYGQYF	TGTGCCAGCAGTCGAGGACAGTCTACCTACGGGCAGTACTTC
TRBV20-1	TRBJ2-7	.	.	CSALTGPEQYF	TGCAGTGCTCTGACAGGACCCGAGCAGTACTTC
TRBV5-4	TRBJ2-1	.	.	CASSKKDGYNEQFF	TGTGCCAGCAGCAAGAAGGACGGCTACAATGAGCAGTTCTTC
TRBV3-1	TRBJ2-1	few	.	CASSQDPAGPNEQFF	TGTGCCAGCAGCCAAGATCCCGCGGGGCCCAATGAGCAGTTCTTC
TRBV9	TRBJ2-7	few	TRBD2	CASSAGTSVYEQYF	TGTGCCAGCAGCGCCGGGACTAGCGTCTACGAGCAGTACTTC
TRBV6-4	TRBJ2-5	.	.	CASSVFSSGAVNEQYF	TGTGCCAGCAGTGTTTTTTCTTCAGGGGCCGTTAATGAGCAGTACTTC
TRBV10-2	TRBJ2-3	few	.	CASGGSTDTQYF	TGCGCCAGCGGCGGGAGCACAGATACGCAGTATTTT
TRBV4-3	TRBJ2-1	.	.	CASRDQRVSYNEQFF	TGCGCCAGCAGAGACCAGCGGGTCTCCTACAATGAGCAGTTCTTC
TRBV12-3/TRBV12-4	TRBJ1-2	.	TRBD1	CASSPRQGAFGYTF	TGTGCCAGCAGTCCCCGACAGGGGGCATTTGGCTACACCTTC
TRBV20-1	TRBJ1-1	.	TRBD1	CSARRIGGRGWGRNTEAFF	TGCAGTGCTAGACGTATAGGGGGCAGAGGTTGGGGTAGGAACACTGAAGCTTTCTTT
TRBV3-1	TRBJ2-5	.	TRBD2	CASSQSGNKETQYF	TGTGCCAGCAGCCAGAGCGGGAATAAAGAGACCCAGTACTTC
TRBV24-1	TRBJ2-5	.	.	CATSDLVPPGNLETQYF	TGTGCCACCAGTGATTTGGTCCCCCCAGGAAACCTGGAGACCCAGTACTTC
TRBV12-3/TRBV12-4	TRBJ1-4	many	.	CASSSGGWGNEKLFF	TGTGCCAGCAGTTCTGGGGGCTGGGGTAATGAAAAACTGTTTTTT
TRBV3-1	TRBJ2-3	.	.	CASSQPSGPTDTQYF	TGCGCCAGCAGCCAACCAAGCGGGCCCACAGATACGCAGTATTTT
TRBV21-1	TRBJ2-6	once	.	CASSKKGGSEVAGANVLTF	TGTGCCAGCAGCAAAAAGGGCGGGTCGGAGGTAGCTGGGGCCAACGTCCTGACTTTC
TRBV7-2	TRBJ1-2	.	.	CASSPHLRQATGYTF	TGTGCCAGCAGCCCGCACCTTCGACAGGCGACAGGCTACACCTTC
TRBV20-1	TRBJ2-5	few	.	CSAHFGRRETQYF	TGCAGTGCCCATTTCGGCAGACGGGAGACCCAGTACTTC
TRBV6-2/TRBV6-3	TRBJ2-3	.	.	CASMGPAFWGTQYF	TGTGCCAGCATGGGGCCGGCCTTCTGGGGTACGCAGTATTTT
TRBV20-1	TRBJ1-5	.	.	CSARSPFGNQPQHF	TGCAGTGCTAGAAGTCCTTTCGGCAATCAGCCCCAGCATTTT
TRBV20-1	TRBJ1-2	few	.	CSARVLPEGYGYTF	TGCAGTGCTAGAGTGCTGCCAGAAGGCTATGGCTACACCTTC
TRBV10-3	TRBJ1-5	once	.	CAISVRGDSNQPQHF	TGTGCCATCAGTGTACGAGGGGATAGCAATCAGCCCCAGCATTTT
TRBV28	TRBJ1-3	.	.	CASSDRQTGNTIYF	TGTGCCAGCAGTGACCGACAGACTGGAAACACCATATATTTT
TRBV2	TRBJ2-7	.	.	CASSEGGLDEQYF	TGTGCCAGCAGTGAAGGGGGGTTGGACGAGCAGTACTTC